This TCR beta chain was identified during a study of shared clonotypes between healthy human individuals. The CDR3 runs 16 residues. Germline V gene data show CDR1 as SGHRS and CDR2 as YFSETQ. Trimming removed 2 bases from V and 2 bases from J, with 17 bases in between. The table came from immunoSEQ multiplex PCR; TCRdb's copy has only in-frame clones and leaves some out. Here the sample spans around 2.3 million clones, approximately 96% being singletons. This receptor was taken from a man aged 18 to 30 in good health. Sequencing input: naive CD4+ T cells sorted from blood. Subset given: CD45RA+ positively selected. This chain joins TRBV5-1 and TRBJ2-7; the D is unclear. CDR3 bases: TGCGCCAGCAGCTTCCTGTCTATAGGGAAGACCTACGAGCAGTACTTC. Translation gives CASSFLSIGKTYEQYF.